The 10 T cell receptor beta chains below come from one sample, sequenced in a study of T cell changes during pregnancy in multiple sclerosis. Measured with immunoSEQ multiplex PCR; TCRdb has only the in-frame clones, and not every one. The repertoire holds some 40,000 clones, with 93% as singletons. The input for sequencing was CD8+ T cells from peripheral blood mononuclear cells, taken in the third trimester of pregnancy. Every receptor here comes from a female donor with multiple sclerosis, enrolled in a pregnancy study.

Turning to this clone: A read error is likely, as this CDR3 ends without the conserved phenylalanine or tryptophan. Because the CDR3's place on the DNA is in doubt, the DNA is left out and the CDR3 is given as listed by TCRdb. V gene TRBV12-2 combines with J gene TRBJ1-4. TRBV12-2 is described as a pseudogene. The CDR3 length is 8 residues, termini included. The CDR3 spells CASRYSSP.

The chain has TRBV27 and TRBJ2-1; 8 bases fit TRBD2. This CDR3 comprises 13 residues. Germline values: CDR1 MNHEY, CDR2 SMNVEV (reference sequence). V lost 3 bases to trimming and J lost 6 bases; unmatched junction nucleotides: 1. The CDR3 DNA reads TGTGCCAGCAGTTTCGGGGGGGCCAATGAGCAGTTCTTC. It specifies CASSFGGANEQFF.

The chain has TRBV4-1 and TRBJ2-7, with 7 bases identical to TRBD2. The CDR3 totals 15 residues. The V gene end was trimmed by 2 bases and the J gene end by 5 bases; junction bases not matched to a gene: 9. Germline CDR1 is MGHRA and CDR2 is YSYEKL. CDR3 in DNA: TGCGCCAGCAGCCAATTCCCTGGGGAGGGGCACGAGCAGTACTTC. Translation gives CASSQFPGEGHEQYF.

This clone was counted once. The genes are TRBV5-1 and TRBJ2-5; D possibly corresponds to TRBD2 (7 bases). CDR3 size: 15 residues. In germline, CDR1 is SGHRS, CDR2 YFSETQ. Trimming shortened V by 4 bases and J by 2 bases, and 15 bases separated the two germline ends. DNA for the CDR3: TGCGCCAGCAGCCTGGGCGGGGGCCCTCAAGAGACCCAGTACTTC. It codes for CASSLGGGPQETQYF.

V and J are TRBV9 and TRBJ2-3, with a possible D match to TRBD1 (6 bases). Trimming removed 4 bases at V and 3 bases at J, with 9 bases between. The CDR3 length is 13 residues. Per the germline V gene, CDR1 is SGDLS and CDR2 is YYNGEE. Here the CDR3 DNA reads TGTGCCAGCAGCATCCAGGGGACAGATACGCAGTATTTT. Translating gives CASSIQGTDTQYF.

As DNA, the CDR3 is TGTGCCAGTAGTCCCGGGGGACTCACTGAAGCTTTCTTT. Protein: CASSPGGLTEAFF. The rearrangement links TRBV19 to TRBJ1-1, with TRBD1 as a possible D gene (5 bases). CDR1 and CDR2 (germline): LNHDA, SQIVND (reference sequence). This CDR3 is built from 13 residues. V lost 5 bases, J lost 4 bases, and 11 bases lay in between.

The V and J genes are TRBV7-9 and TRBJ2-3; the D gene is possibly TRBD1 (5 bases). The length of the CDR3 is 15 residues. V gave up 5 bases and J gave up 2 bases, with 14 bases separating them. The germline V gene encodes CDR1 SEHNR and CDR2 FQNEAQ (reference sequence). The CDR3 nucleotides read TGTGCCAGCAGCCCCAGGGCAGGACACACAGATACGCAGTATTTT. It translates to CASSPRAGHTDTQYF.

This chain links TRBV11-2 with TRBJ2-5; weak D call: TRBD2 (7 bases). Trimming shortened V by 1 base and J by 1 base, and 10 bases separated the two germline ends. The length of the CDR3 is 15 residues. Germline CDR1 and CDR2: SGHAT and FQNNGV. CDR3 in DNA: TGTGCCAGCAGCTTAGGGCGGGGGCCCCAAGAGACCCAGTACTTC. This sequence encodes CASSLGRGPQETQYF.

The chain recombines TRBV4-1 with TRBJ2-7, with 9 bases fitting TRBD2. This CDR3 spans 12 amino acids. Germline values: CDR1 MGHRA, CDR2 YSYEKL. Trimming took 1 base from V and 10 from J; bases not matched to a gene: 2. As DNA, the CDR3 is TGCGCCAGCAGCCAAGTTAGCGGGAGACAGTACTTC. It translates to CASSQVSGRQYF.

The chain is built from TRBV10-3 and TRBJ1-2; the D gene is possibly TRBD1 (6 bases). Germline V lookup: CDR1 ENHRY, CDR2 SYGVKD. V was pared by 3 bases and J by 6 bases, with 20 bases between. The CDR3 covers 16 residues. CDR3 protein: CAISEPERDMRDGYTF. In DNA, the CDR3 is TGTGCCATCAGTGAACCCGAAAGGGACATGCGGGATGGCTACACCTTC.